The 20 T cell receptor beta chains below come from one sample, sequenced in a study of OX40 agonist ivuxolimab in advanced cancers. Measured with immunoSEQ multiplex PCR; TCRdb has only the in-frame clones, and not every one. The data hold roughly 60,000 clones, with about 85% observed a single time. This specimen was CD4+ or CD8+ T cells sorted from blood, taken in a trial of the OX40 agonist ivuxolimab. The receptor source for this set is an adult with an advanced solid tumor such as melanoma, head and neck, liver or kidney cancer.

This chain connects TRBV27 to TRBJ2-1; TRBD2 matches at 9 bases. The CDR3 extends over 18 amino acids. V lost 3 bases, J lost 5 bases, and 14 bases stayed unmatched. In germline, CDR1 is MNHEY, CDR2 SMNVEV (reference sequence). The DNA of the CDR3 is TGTGCCAGCAGTTTGGTGGTTTCGGCGCGGGGGGGAAACAATGAGCAGTTCTTC. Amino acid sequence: CASSLVVSARGGNNEQFF.

CDR3 protein: CASAQVSGANVLTF. The CDR3 region has the DNA TGCGCCAGCGCCCAGGTGAGTGGGGCCAACGTCCTGACTTTC. The chain carries TRBV5-1 and TRBJ2-6; no definite D call. V dropped 7 bases and J dropped 3 bases, with 11 bases sitting between them. The germline V gene encodes CDR1 SGHRS and CDR2 YFSETQ. The CDR3 is 14 residues long.

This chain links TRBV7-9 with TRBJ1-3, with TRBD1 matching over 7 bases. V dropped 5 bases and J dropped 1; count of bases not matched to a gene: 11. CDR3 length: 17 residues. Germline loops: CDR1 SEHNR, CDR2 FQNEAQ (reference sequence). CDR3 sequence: CASSTSRDRISGNTIYF. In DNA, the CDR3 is TGTGCCAGCAGCACCTCTAGGGACAGAATTTCTGGAAACACCATATATTTT. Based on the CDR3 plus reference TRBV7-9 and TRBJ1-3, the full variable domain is DTGVSQNPRHKITKRGQNVTFRCDPISEHNRLYWYRQTLGQGPEFLTYFQNEAQLEKSRLLSDRFSAERPKGSFSTLEIQRTEQGDSAMYLCASSTSRDRISGNTIYFGEGSWLTVV.

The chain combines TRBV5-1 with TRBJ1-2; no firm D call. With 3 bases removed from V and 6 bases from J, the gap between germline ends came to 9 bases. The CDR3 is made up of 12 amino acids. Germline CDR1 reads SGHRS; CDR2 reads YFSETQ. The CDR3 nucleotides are TGCGCCAGCAGCTCGGACGGAAATGGCTACACCTTC. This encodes CASSSDGNGYTF.

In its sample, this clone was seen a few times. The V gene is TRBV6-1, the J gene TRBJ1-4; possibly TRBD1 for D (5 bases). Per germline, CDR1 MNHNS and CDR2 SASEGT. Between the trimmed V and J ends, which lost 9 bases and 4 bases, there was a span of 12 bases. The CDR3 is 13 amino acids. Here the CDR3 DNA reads TGTGCCAGTGCCAGGGACGATAATGAAAAACTGTTTTTT. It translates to CASARDDNEKLFF.

The CDR3 region has the DNA TGTGCCAGCAGCATCGACAGGGCCTTTAACTATGGCTACACCTTC. Its protein product is CASSIDRAFNYGYTF. This chain links TRBV11-2 with TRBJ1-2, with 7 bases fitting TRBD1. Germline assignment: CDR1 SGHAT and CDR2 FQNNGV. The J segment lost 1 base and the V segment lost 5 bases, leaving 7 bases of the junction unmatched. The CDR3 sequence is 15 residues long.

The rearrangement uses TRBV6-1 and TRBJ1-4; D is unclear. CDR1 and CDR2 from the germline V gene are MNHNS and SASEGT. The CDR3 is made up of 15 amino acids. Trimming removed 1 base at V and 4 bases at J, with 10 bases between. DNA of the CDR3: TGTGCCAGCAGTGAAGAAGGCAGGAGTAATGAAAAACTGTTTTTT. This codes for CASSEEGRSNEKLFF.

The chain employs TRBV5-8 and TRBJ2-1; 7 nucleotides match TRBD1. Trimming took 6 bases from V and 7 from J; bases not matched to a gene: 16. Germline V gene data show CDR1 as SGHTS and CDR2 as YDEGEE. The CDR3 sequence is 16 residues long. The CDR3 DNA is TGTGCCAGCACCCCAAATAAGGGGGCTACACGGAATGAGCAGTTCTTC. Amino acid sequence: CASTPNKGATRNEQFF.

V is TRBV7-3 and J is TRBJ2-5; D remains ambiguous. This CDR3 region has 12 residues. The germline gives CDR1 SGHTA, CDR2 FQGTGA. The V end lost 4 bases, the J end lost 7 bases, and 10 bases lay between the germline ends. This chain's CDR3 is CASSSPKGTQYF. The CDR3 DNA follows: TGTGCCAGCAGCTCCCCTAAAGGGACCCAGTACTTC.

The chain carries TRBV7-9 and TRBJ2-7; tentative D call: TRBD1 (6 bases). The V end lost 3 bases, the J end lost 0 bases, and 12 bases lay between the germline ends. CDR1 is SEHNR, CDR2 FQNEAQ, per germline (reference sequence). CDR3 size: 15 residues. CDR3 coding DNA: TGTGCCAGCAGCTTCCAGGGGAGTGGCTCCTACGAGCAGTACTTC. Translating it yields CASSFQGSGSYEQYF.

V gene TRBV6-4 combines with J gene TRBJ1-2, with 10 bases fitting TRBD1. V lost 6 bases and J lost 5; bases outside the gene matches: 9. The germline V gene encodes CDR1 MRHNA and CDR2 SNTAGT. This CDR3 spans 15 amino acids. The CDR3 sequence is CASSPVGGQGYGYTF. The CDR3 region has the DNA TGTGCCAGCAGCCCCGTAGGGGGACAGGGGTATGGCTACACCTTC.

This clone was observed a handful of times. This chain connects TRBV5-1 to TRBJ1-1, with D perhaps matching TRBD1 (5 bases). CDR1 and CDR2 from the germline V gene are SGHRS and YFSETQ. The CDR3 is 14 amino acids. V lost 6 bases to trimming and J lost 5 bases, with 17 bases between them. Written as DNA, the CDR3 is TGCGCCAGCACCCAACTCGGGGGGAGAACTGAAGCTTTCTTT. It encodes CASTQLGGRTEAFF.

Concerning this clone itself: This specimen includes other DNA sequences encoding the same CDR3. CDR3 coding DNA: TGTGCCAGCAGCGAATCGGTGAACACTGAAGCTTTCTTT. Its translation is CASSESVNTEAFF. The V call is TRBV6-1, the J call TRBJ1-1; D gene uncertain. Germline CDR1 and CDR2: MNHNS and SASEGT. This CDR3 comprises 13 residues. Trimming stripped 6 bases from V and 0 bases from J, with 8 bases between.

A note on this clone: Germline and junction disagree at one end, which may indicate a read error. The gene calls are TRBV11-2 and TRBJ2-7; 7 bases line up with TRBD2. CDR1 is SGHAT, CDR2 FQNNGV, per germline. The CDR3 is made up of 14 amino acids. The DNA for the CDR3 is TGTGCCAGCAGCTTAGGAGTGGGAGGGTACGGGCAGTACTTC. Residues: CASSLGVGGYGQYF.

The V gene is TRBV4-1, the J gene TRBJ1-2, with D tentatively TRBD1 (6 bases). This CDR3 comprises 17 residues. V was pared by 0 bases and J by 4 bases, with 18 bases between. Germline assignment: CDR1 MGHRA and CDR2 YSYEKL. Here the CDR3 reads CASSQDSVPLGAYGYTF. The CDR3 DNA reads TGCGCCAGCAGCCAAGATAGCGTCCCCCTGGGGGCCTATGGCTACACCTTC.

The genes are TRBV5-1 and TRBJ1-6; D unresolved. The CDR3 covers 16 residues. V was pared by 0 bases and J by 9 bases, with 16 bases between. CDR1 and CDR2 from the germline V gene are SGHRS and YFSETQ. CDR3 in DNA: TGCGCCAGCAGCTTGGAGTCCAATCGCCCCCCTTCACCCCTCCACTTT. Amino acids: CASSLESNRPPSPLHF.

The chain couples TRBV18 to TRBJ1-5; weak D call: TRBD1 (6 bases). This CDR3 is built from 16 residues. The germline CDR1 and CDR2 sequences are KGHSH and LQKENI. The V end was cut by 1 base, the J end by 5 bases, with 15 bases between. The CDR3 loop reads CASSPQTTGLDQPQHF. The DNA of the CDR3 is TGTGCCAGCTCACCACAAACCACAGGGTTAGATCAGCCCCAGCATTTT.

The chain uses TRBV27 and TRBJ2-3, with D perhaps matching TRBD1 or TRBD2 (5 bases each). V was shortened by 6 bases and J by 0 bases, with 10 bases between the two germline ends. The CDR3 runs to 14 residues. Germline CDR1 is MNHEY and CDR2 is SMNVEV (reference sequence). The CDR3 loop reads CASSGRGSTDTQYF. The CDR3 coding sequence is TGTGCCAGCAGCGGTCGGGGCAGCACAGATACGCAGTATTTT.

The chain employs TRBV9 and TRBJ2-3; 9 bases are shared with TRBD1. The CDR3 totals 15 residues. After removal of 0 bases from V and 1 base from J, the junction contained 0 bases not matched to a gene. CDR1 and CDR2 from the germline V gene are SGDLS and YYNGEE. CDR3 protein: CASSVGQGGTDTQYF. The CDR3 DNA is TGTGCCAGCAGCGTAGGACAGGGGGGCACAGATACGCAGTATTTT.

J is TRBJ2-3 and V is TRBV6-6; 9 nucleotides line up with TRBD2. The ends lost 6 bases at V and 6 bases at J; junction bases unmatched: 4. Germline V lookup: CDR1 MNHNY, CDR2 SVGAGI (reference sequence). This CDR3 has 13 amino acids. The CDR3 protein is CASSTSGRDTQYF. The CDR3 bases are TGTGCCAGCAGCACTAGCGGGCGGGATACGCAGTATTTT.